The entry below describes one TCR beta chain. Its target is unknown. This sample was included in a study of Ad26.COV2.S vaccination and SARS-CoV-2 variants. Overall study context: The donor was enrolled in the Ad26.COV2.S arm of the COV1001 trial.

Method: immunoSEQ multiplex PCR; TCRdb's copy keeps in-frame clones and lacks some. The sample has 300,000 to 500,000 clones; roughly nine tenths are singletons. Looked up from germline, CDR1 is KGHSH and CDR2 is LQKENI. The CDR3 is made up of 18 amino acids. V trimming: 3 bases; J trimming: 6 bases; junction bases outside the gene matches: 16. General observations from the study: Similar non-spike TCR breadth was seen in vaccine and placebo recipients.

Treatment defined: roughly 20 received Ad26.COV2.S at low or high dose, single or two shots; roughly 5 received placebo; per-sample allocation not given. On day 63 after the first injection, vaccine and placebo recipients gave samples. The chain recombines TRBV18 with TRBJ2-1; 8 positions match TRBD2. This TCR derives from a person between 18 and 65 years old who received the Ad26.COV2.S COVID-19 vaccine or a placebo. The sample here was peripheral blood, taken in a trial of Ad26.COV2.S vaccine versus placebo. The DNA of the CDR3 is TGTGCCAGCTCACCCCAAACCCCGGGACTAGTAACAGGCAATGAGCAGTTCTTC. Its translation is CASSPQTPGLVTGNEQFF.